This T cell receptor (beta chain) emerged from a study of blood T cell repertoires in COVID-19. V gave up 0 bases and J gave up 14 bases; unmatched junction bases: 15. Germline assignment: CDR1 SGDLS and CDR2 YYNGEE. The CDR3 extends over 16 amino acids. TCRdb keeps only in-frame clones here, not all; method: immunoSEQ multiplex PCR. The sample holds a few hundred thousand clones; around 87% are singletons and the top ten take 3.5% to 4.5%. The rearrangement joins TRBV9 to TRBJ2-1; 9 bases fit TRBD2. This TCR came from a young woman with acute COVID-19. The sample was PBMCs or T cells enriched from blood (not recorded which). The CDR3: CASSVGSSGSLVSKFF. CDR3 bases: TGTGCCAGCAGCGTAGGTAGTAGCGGGAGTCTCGTGTCGAAGTTCTTC.